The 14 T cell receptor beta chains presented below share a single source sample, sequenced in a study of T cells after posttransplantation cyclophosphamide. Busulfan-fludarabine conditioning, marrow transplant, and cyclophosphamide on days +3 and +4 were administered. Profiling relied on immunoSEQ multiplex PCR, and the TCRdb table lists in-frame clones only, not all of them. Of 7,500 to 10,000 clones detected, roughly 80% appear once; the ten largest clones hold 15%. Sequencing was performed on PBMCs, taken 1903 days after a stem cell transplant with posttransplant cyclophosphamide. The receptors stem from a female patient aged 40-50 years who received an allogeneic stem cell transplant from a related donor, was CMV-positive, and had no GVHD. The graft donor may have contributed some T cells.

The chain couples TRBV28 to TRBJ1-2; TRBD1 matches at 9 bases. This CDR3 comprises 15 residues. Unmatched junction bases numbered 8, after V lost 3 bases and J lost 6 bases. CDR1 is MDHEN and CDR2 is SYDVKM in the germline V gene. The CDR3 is CASSLSGTGMNGYTF. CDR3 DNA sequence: TGTGCCAGCAGTTTGTCCGGGACAGGGATGAATGGCTACACCTTC.

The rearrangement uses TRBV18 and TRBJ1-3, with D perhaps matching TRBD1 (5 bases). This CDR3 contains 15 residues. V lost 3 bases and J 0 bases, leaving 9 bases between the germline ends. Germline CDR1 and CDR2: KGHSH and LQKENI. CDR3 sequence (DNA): TGTGCCAGCTCACCGCTCAGGGACTCTGGAAACACCATATATTTT. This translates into CASSPLRDSGNTIYF.

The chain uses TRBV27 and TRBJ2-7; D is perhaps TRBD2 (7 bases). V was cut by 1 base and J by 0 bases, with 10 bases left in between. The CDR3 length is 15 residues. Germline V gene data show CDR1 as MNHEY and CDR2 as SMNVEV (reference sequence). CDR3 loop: CASSLWGGNSYEQYF. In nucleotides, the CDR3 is TGTGCCAGCAGTTTATGGGGGGGCAACTCCTACGAGCAGTACTTC.

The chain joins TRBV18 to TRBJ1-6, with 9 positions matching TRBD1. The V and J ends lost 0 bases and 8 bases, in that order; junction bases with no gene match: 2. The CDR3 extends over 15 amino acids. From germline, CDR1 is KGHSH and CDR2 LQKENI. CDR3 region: CASSPPRTGDSPLHF. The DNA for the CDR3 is TGTGCCAGCTCACCACCGAGGACAGGGGATTCACCCCTCCACTTT.

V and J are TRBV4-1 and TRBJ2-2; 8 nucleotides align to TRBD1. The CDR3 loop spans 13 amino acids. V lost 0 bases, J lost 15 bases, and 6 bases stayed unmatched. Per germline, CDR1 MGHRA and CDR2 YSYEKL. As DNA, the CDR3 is TGCGCCAGCAGCCAAGATCCGGACAGGGCGTTGTTTTTT. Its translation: CASSQDPDRALFF.

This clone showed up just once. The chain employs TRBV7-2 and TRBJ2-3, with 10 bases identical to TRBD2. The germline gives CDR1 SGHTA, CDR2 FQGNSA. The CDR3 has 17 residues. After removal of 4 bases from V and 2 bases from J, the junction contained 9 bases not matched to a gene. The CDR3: CASSSRASGGLTDTQYF. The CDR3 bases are TGTGCCAGCAGCTCCCGGGCTAGCGGGGGACTCACAGATACGCAGTATTTT.

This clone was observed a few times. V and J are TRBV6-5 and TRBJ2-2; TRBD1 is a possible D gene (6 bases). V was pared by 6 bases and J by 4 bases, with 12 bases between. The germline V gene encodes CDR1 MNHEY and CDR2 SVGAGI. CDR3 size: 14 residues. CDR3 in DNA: TGTGCCAGCAGCCCGGACAGTGGCACCGGGGAGCTGTTTTTT. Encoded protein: CASSPDSGTGELFF.

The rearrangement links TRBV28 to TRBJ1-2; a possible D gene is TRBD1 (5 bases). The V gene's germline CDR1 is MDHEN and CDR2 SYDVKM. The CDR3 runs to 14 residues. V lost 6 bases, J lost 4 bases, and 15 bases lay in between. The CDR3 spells CASSTVEGSYGYTF. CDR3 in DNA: TGTGCCAGCAGCACCGTGGAGGGGTCCTATGGCTACACCTTC.

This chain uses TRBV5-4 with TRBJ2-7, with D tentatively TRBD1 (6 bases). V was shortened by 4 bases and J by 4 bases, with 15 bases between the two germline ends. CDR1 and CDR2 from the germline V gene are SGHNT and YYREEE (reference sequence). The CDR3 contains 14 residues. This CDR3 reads CASSADRSRYEQYF. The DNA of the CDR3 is TGTGCCAGCAGCGCCGACAGGTCGCGGTACGAGCAGTACTTC.

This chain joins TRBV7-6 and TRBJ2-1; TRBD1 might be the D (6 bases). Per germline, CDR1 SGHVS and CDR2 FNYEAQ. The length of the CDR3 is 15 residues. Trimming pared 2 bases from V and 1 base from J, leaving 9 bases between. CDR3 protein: CASSLQGISYNEQFF. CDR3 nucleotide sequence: TGTGCCAGCAGCTTACAGGGGATATCCTACAATGAGCAGTTCTTC.

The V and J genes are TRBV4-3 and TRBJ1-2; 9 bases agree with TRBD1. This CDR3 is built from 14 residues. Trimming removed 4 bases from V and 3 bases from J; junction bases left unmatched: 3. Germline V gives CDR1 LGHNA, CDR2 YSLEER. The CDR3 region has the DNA TGCGCCAGCAGCCTGGACAGGGGAGACTATGGCTACACCTTC. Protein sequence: CASSLDRGDYGYTF.

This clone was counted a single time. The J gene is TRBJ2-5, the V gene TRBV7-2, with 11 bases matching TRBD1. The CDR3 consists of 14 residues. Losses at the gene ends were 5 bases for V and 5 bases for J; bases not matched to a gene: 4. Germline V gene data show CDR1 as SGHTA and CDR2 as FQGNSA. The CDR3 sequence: CASSPDRGLETQYF. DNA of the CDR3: TGTGCCAGCAGCCCGGACAGGGGGCTGGAGACCCAGTACTTC.

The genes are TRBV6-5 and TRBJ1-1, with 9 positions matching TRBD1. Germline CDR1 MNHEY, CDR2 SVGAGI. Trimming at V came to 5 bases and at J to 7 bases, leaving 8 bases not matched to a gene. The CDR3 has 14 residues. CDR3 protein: CASSTYRGRGEAFF. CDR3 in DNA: TGTGCCAGCAGTACCTACAGGGGGCGGGGTGAAGCTTTCTTT.

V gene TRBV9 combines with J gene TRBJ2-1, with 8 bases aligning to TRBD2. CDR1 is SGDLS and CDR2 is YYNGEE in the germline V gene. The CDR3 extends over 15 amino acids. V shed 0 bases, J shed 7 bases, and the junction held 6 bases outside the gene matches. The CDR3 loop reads CASSVGGLAGNEQFF. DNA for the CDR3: TGTGCCAGCAGCGTAGGGGGGCTAGCGGGTAATGAGCAGTTCTTC. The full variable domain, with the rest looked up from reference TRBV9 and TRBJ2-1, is DSGVTQTPKHLITATGQRVTLRCSPRSGDLSVYWYQQSLDQGLQFLIQYYNGEERAKGNILERFSAQQFPDLHSELNLSSLELGDSALYFCASSVGGLAGNEQFFGPGTRLTVL.